Listed below are T cell receptor beta chains from one sample, sequenced in a study of blood T cells in healthy people across ages. In TCRdb, the 5' RACE reads were re-called with MiXCR into one record per CDR3 protein. The repertoire holds approximately 730,000 distinct CDR3 sequences, with roughly 45% as singletons. The sequenced material came from blood. These receptor sequences come from a woman in her fifties or sixties in good health. The CDR3 runs from the conserved cysteine through the conserved F or W. Each record gives: V gene, CDR3 protein.

TRBV11-2,CASSSRPGAEQYF
TRBV6-5,CASSYSRGGYTF
TRBV20-1,CSARGPGQEQYF
TRBV12-3/TRBV12-4,CASSSPDRGNTEAFF
TRBV28,CASSFSQGALYEQYF
TRBV29-1,CSVAPPGTSGGYTDTQYF
TRBV20-1,CSAQPDRASTDTQYF
TRBV7-2,CASSFGTGEREQYF
TRBV9,CASSGPGTGTYNEQFF
TRBV20-1,CSARGQGPSTDTQYF
TRBV12-3/TRBV12-4,CASSLNRGRFNEQYF
TRBV5-1,CASSPTGTLLTYEQYF
TRBV15,CATSKPTGTNGYTF
TRBV6-5,CASTLFLGGTDTQYF
TRBV7-3,CASSPKGPTSRQDTNYGYTF
TRBV6-4,CASSRTNSNQETQYF
TRBV20-1,CSARDRRGFTDTQYF
TRBV28,CASSLGTSGYLNEQYF
TRBV6-1,CVSSLYQPQHF
TRBV7-2,CASSPDRSRTDTQYF
TRBV4-1,CASSHADGPPNNQPQHF
TRBV7-2,CASSRPGQGNYEQYF
TRBV7-2,CASSTRALAGASYEQYF
TRBV12-3/TRBV12-4,CASTFKLADADTQYF
TRBV5-1,CASSPAGQIAILEQYF
TRBV11-2,CASSLYSGTSYEQYF
TRBV7-3,CASVIGGGGETQYF
TRBV6-5,CASSYSTRDRGGYTF
TRBV11-2,CASEGTGYNEQYF
TRBV7-2,CASSPHPERDFTDTQYF
TRBV29-1,CSGGFAVGEQYF
TRBV7-9,CASSFTGSGDTPRNEQFF
TRBV4-3,CASSQSRLSEQFF
TRBV20-1,CSAGREMRNQPQHF
TRBV12-3/TRBV12-4,CASSPRTSPYEQYF
TRBV5-1,CASSYSPDRDWETQYF
TRBV5-1,CASSLEVPYTEAFF
TRBV20-1,CSARGAGLAGGPLRTDTQYF
TRBV11-1,CASSHGETGRYF
TRBV12-3/TRBV12-4,CASSLNLGEQYF
TRBV9,CASSPPHVEGVNTEAFF
TRBV4-3,CASSRDDSGLYEQYF
TRBV7-3,CASSFDHFYNEQFF
TRBV5-1,CASSLLGKEAFF
TRBV4-2,CASSQTLGSGVSNQPQHF
TRBV7-9,CASSFTGGSGTEAFF
TRBV5-1,CASSPKRESDTQYF
TRBV20-1,CSGADRGSYNEQYF
TRBV4-2,CASSQERGGKNNEQFF
TRBV20-1,CSASGSSGRSDTQYF
TRBV5-1,CASSFRQDNEQFF
TRBV24-1,CATSDHLSTGNGDNEQFF
TRBV7-9,CASSLAGEGQLFF
TRBV20-1,CSVSSGRVYQETQYF